This TCR beta chain was retrieved from a study of shared clonotypes between healthy human individuals. Subsets obtained from CD4+ cells comprised CD45RA+ naive and CD45RA-negative memory cells. Deep was the level used in running the assay. It was across several immunoSEQ plates that each subset's genomic DNA was evenly split. The table came from immunoSEQ multiplex PCR; TCRdb's copy has only in-frame clones and leaves some out. Among roughly 1 million clones listed, more than 75% were seen once. The CDR3 contains 14 residues. The sequenced sample consisted of memory CD4+ T cells from PBMCs. Stated subset: CD45RA-negative fraction. This chain connects TRBV12-2 to TRBJ1-5; the table gives TRBD1 as D, unverified against the DNA. TRBV12-2 is listed as a pseudogene. This clonotype was obtained from a young man in good health. Some clones in this sample may be carry-over from other donors' samples. This CDR3 is CASRPRQRNQPQHF. In DNA, the CDR3 is TGTGCAAGTCGCCCCCGACAGCGCAATCAGCCCCAGCATTTT.